This T cell receptor beta chain was sequenced during a study of T cells after yellow fever vaccination. The study, taken as a whole, reports: It was a weaker secondary response, yet one that peaked faster, at day 5 versus 15.

The length of the CDR3 is 11 residues. Trimming removed 6 bases from V and 7 bases from J, with 6 bases in between. Germline V gene sequence: CDR1 SEHNR, CDR2 FQNEAQ (reference sequence). Each CDR3 protein is one row after TCRdb ran MiXCR on the 5' RACE reads. Among some 300,000 distinct CDR3 sequences listed, 8% to 9.5% were seen once. Comments on this clonotype: Its antigen is undetermined.

This chain uses TRBV7-9 with TRBJ2-2; D gene unclear. This sequence was found in a man aged 18 to 30 who received the YFV17D yellow fever vaccine. Sample: PBMCs, taken approximately 47 days after the first yellow fever vaccination. CDR3 nucleotides: TGTGCCAGCAGGGCTAACGGGGAGCTGTTTTTT. Encoded protein: CASRANGELFF.